This record looks at one T cell receptor beta chain sequence and its context. The antigen is undetermined. RNA transcripts served as the template for amplifying TCR beta CDR3 regions. The TCR CDR3 first-round RT-PCR relied on the HTBI primer set. TCRdb fed the multiplex PCR reads into MiXCR, producing one record per CDR3 protein. The sample comprises fewer than 700,000 distinct CDR3 sequences, roughly 18% of which are singletons, and approximately 18% rests with the top ten. Ophthalmopathy patients showed a Clinical Activity Score of at least 3, NOSPECS grade of at least 4 and duration under 3 months. On the basis of clinical symptoms, serum thyroxine and TRAb, thyroid ultrasound and orbital computed tomography, diagnoses were made. This record comes from a study of T cells in Graves' hyperthyroidism and ophthalmopathy. Study findings and constraints: In the analysis, a 13 V-J model separated ophthalmopathy from stable hyperthyroidism.

The material sequenced was blood. This receptor was taken from a woman in her late teens or twenties with Graves' ophthalmopathy.

CDR3 loop: CASSPRRTNEKLFF. As DNA, the CDR3 is TGTGCCAGTAGTCCCCGTAGGACTAATGAAAAACTGTTTTTT. This rearrangement joins TRBV19 to TRBJ1-4; no clear D. Germline CDR1 and CDR2: LNHDA and SQIVND (reference sequence). The CDR3 is 14 amino acids. Trimming stripped 5 bases from V and 2 bases from J, with 9 bases between.